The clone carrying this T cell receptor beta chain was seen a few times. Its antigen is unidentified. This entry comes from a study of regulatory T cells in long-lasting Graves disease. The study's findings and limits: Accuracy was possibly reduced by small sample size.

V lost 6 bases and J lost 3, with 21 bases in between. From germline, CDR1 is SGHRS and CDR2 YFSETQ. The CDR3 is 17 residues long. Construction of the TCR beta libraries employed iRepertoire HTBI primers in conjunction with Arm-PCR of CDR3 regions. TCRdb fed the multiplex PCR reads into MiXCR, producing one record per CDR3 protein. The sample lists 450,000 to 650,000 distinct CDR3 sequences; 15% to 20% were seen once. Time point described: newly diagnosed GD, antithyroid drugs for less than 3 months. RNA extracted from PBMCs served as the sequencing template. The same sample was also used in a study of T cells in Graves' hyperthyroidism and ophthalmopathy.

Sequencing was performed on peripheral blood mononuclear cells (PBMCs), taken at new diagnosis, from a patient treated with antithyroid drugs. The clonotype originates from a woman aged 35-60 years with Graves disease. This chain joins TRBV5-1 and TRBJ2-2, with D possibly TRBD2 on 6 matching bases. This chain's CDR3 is CASTQLPARDYTGELFF. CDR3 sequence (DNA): TGCGCCAGCACCCAGCTCCCCGCACGGGACTACACCGGGGAGCTGTTTTTT.